This T cell receptor beta chain was identified in a study of read filtering for tumor transcriptome and immune sequencing. V lost 4 bases, J lost 7 bases, and 18 bases lay in between. The length of the CDR3 is 15 residues. CDR1 and CDR2 (germline): SGDLS, YYNGEE. Sampling of bone marrow took place during active disease in every patient. Molecular barcoded adaptors covering alpha/delta and beta/gamma chains were used on approximately 400 ng RNA. MiXCR, run by TCRdb on the reads, gives a single entry per CDR3 protein. This repertoire shows 85,000 to 100,000 distinct CDR3 sequences, under 25% found once; its top ten account for over 10%. Findings of the study overall: IR-seq captured clonotypes deeper and more reliably than RNA-seq. Roughly 80% of IR-seq clonotypes had a single read, yet these held around 3.5% of reads.

This clonotype was seen many times. Antigen specificity is unknown. The TCR was taken from a donor aged 40 or over with multiple myeloma. The V call is TRBV9, the J call TRBJ2-1, with D unclear. Sequencing was performed on a population of CD138-negative cells sorted from bone marrow. The CDR3 loop reads CASSRLPTIVNEQFF. In nucleotides, the CDR3 is TGTGCCAGCAGCCGCCTTCCTACAATTGTGAATGAGCAGTTCTTC.